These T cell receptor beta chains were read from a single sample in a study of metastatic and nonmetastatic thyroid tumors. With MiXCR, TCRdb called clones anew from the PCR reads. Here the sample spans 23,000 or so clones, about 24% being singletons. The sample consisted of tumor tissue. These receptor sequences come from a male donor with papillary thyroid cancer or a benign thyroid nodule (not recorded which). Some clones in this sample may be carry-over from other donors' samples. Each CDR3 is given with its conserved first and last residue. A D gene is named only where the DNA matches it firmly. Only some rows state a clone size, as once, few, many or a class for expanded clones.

cdr3_aa: CAISARTGPSTSNYGYTF
cdr3_nt: TGTGCCATCAGTGCGAGGACAGGGCCCTCTACTTCTAACTATGGCTACACCTTC
clone_size: NA
j_call: TRBJ1-2
v_call: TRBV10-3
d_call: TRBD1

cdr3_aa: CASRRGGARVGNQPQHF
cdr3_nt: TGTGCCAGCCGCCGGGGTGGGGCCAGGGTTGGCAATCAGCCCCAGCATTTC
clone_size: NA
j_call: TRBJ1-5
v_call: TRBV6-1
d_call: NA

cdr3_aa: CASSKGQNTEAFF
cdr3_nt: TGTGCCAGCAGCAAGGGACAGAACACTGAAGCTTTCTTT
clone_size: many
j_call: TRBJ1-1
v_call: TRBV11-2
d_call: NA

cdr3_aa: CASSARTSVGDEQFF
cdr3_nt: TGTGCCAGCAGCGCCCGGACTAGCGTTGGCGATGAGCAGTTCTTC
clone_size: many
j_call: TRBJ2-1
v_call: TRBV9
d_call: TRBD2

cdr3_aa: CASSQLAGGRNEQFF
cdr3_nt: TGTGCCAGCAGCCAACTAGCGGGAGGCCGGAATGAGCAGTTCTTC
clone_size: many
j_call: TRBJ2-1
v_call: TRBV7-2
d_call: TRBD2

cdr3_aa: CASSGGSTDTQYF
cdr3_nt: TGTGCCAGCAGCGGGGGGAGCACAGATACGCAGTATTTT
clone_size: many
j_call: TRBJ2-3
v_call: TRBV9
d_call: NA

cdr3_aa: CASGTGGSGANVLTF
cdr3_nt: TGTGCCAGCGGGACAGGGGGCTCTGGGGCCAACGTCCTGACTTTC
clone_size: many
j_call: TRBJ2-6
v_call: TRBV6-4
d_call: TRBD1

cdr3_aa: CASSGQQGGELFF
cdr3_nt: TGTGCCAGCAGCGGACAGCAGGGCGGGGAGCTGTTTTTT
clone_size: many
j_call: TRBJ2-2
v_call: TRBV9
d_call: NA

cdr3_aa: CDSSLQGTDTQYF
cdr3_nt: TGTGACAGCAGCTTACAGGGAACAGATACGCAGTATTTT
clone_size: NA
j_call: TRBJ2-3
v_call: TRBV9
d_call: NA

cdr3_aa: CSARVGLATVNNEQFF
cdr3_nt: TGCAGTGCTAGAGTAGGGCTAGCAACTGTCAACAATGAGCAGTTCTTC
clone_size: many
j_call: TRBJ2-1
v_call: TRBV20-1
d_call: NA

cdr3_aa: CASRVETSGRRYEQYF
cdr3_nt: TGCGCCAGCAGAGTCGAGACTAGCGGCCGTAGGTACGAGCAGTACTTC
clone_size: many
j_call: TRBJ2-7
v_call: TRBV5-1
d_call: TRBD2

cdr3_aa: CNATSWTSGINEQFF
cdr3_nt: TGCAATGCGACCTCCTGGACTAGCGGTATTAATGAGCAGTTCTTC
clone_size: NA
j_call: TRBJ2-1
v_call: TRBV20-1
d_call: TRBD2

cdr3_aa: CARNVGFGGYTF
cdr3_nt: TGTGCCAGGAATGTAGGTTTTGGTGGCTACACCTTC
clone_size: many
j_call: TRBJ1-2
v_call: TRBV6-4
d_call: NA

cdr3_aa: CASSLWGSGTIVNNEQFF
cdr3_nt: TGTGCCAGCAGCTTATGGGGCTCCGGGACTATTGTAAACAATGAGCAGTTCTTC
clone_size: many
j_call: TRBJ2-1
v_call: TRBV11-1
d_call: TRBD2

cdr3_aa: CASSFRLLGFSGANVLTF
cdr3_nt: TGTGCCAGCAGTTTCCGACTTTTGGGATTCTCTGGGGCCAACGTCCTGACTTTC
clone_size: NA
j_call: TRBJ2-6
v_call: TRBV28
d_call: NA

cdr3_aa: CASSRPSRETYEQYF
cdr3_nt: TGTGCCAGCAGCCGCCCCTCTAGGGAGACTTACGAGCAGTACTTC
clone_size: NA
j_call: TRBJ2-7
v_call: TRBV7-2
d_call: NA

cdr3_aa: CASSQDPSGTTLETQYF
cdr3_nt: TGTGCCAGCAGCCAAGACCCTAGCGGGACAACGTTGGAGACCCAGTACTTC
clone_size: many
j_call: TRBJ2-5
v_call: TRBV3-1
d_call: TRBD2

cdr3_aa: CASSNPSLPGTEAFF
cdr3_nt: TGTGCCAGCAGCAATCCCTCTTTGCCGGGAACTGAAGCTTTCTTT
clone_size: NA
j_call: TRBJ1-1
v_call: TRBV7-2
d_call: NA

cdr3_aa: CASRATTGVSNQPQHF
cdr3_nt: TGTGCCAGCAGGGCCACTACAGGGGTGAGCAATCAGCCCCAGCATTTT
clone_size: NA
j_call: TRBJ1-5
v_call: TRBV2
d_call: TRBD1

cdr3_aa: CSARGPSQSGELFF
cdr3_nt: TGCAGTGCTCGAGGACCCTCCCAATCCGGGGAGCTGTTTTTT
clone_size: NA
j_call: TRBJ2-2
v_call: TRBV20-1
d_call: NA

cdr3_aa: CASSLERGSTDTQYF
cdr3_nt: TGCGCCAGCAGCCTAGAGCGGGGAAGCACAGATACGCAGTATTTT
clone_size: many
j_call: TRBJ2-3
v_call: TRBV4-1
d_call: TRBD2

cdr3_aa: CASSQGQGGETQYF
cdr3_nt: TGCGCCAGCAGCCAAGGACAGGGGGGAGAGACCCAGTACTTC
clone_size: NA
j_call: TRBJ2-5
v_call: TRBV4-1
d_call: TRBD1

cdr3_aa: CATSDVGGFEGYTF
cdr3_nt: TGTGCCACCAGTGACGTGGGGGGGTTTGAGGGCTACACCTTC
clone_size: few
j_call: TRBJ1-2
v_call: TRBV24-1
d_call: NA

cdr3_aa: CSASPATGAKNIQYF
cdr3_nt: TGCAGTGCTAGCCCCGCGACAGGGGCCAAAAACATTCAGTACTTC
clone_size: many
j_call: TRBJ2-4
v_call: TRBV20-1
d_call: TRBD1

cdr3_aa: CASSLTGIDTEAFF
cdr3_nt: TGTGCCAGCAGTTTAACAGGGATCGACACTGAAGCTTTCTTT
clone_size: medium-sized
j_call: TRBJ1-1
v_call: TRBV6-1
d_call: NA